Here is one T cell receptor (beta chain) with its context. V shed 5 bases and J 0 bases; nucleotides not matched to a gene: 7. The CDR3 totals 16 residues. In germline, CDR1 is MNHEY, CDR2 SVGAGI. Breast cancer patients provided tissue from their axillary draining lymph nodes. This specimen comes from a study of breast tumors, draining lymph nodes, adjacent tissues. One entry per CDR3 protein results from TCRdb running MiXCR on the multiplex PCR reads. Among 290,000 or so distinct CDR3 sequences, 30% to 35% were seen once, and the ten largest hold 0.85% to 1.3%. The sample was axillary lymph node tissue. The chain couples TRBV6-5 to TRBJ2-7; TRBD1 matches at 10 bases. The origin of this receptor is a female donor with breast cancer. Some clones in this sample may be carry-over from other donors' samples. CDR3: CASSHRGQGGSYEQYF. The DNA of the CDR3 is TGTGCCAGCAGTCACAGAGGACAGGGGGGCTCCTACGAGCAGTACTTC.